These 8 T cell receptor beta chains came from one sample sequenced in a study of T cell responses to AZD1222 COVID-19 vaccine. This table comes from immunoSEQ multiplex PCR, and its TCRdb copy is limited to in-frame clones, with some not included. The sample lists around 100,000 clones, more than 85% occurring once. The sample consisted of peripheral blood, taken on day 0 of AZD1222 vaccination. The receptor source for this set is an adult in good health.

The CDR3 DNA reads TGTGCCAGCTCACCCGGCACATACGAAGAGACCCAGTACTTC. Translating it yields CASSPGTYEETQYF. The rearrangement uses TRBV18 and TRBJ2-5; D is uncertain. Trimming pared 3 bases from V and 3 bases from J, leaving 11 bases between. This CDR3 contains 14 residues. The V gene's germline CDR1 is KGHSH and CDR2 LQKENI.

The chain is built from TRBV29-1 and TRBJ2-5, with 8 bases identical to TRBD2. After removal of 8 bases from V and 5 bases from J, the junction contained 10 bases not matched to a gene. CDR1 and CDR2 (germline): SQVTM, ANQGSEA. CDR3 length: 13 amino acids. The CDR3 nucleotides are TGCAGCTTACAAGCGGGAGCGGTTGAGACCCAGTACTTC. Protein: CSLQAGAVETQYF.

The chain is built from TRBV7-2 and TRBJ1-1; weak D call: TRBD1 (6 bases). The length of the CDR3 is 13 residues. The germline V gene encodes CDR1 SGHTA and CDR2 FQGNSA. V was trimmed by 3 bases and J by 8 bases, leaving 13 bases between them. This CDR3 reads CASSFATGMEAFF. The DNA of the CDR3 is TGTGCCAGCAGCTTTGCGACAGGTATGGAAGCTTTCTTT.

J is TRBJ2-5 and V is TRBV15; 8 bases align to TRBD2. CDR3 length equals 19 residues. Looked up from germline, CDR1 is LNHNV and CDR2 is YYDKDF (reference sequence). Germline trimming cut 0 bases from V and 5 bases from J; bases unmatched to any gene: 17. The CDR3 spells CATSRDRQSGRASSETQYF. The DNA of the CDR3 is TGTGCCACCAGCAGAGATAGGCAGTCCGGGAGGGCGTCTTCGGAGACCCAGTACTTC.

The genes are TRBV3-1 (or the pseudogene TRBV3-2) and TRBJ2-1; TRBD2 aligns across 7 bases. The CDR3 is 15 residues long. The germline gives CDR1 LGHDT, CDR2 YNNKEL (reference sequence). V lost 5 bases, J lost 6 bases, and 10 bases stayed unmatched. CDR3 loop: CASSYRGVVGNEQFF. The CDR3, as DNA: TGTGCCAGCAGCTACCGGGGGGTGGTTGGCAATGAGCAGTTCTTC.

This chain connects TRBV12-3 or TRBV12-4 to TRBJ2-1, with TRBD1 as a possible D gene (5 bases). This CDR3 has 13 amino acids. Trimming took 7 bases from V and 3 from J, leaving 10 bases between them. The CDR3: CASTETVYNEQFF. The DNA of the CDR3 is TGTGCCAGCACCGAGACAGTCTACAATGAGCAGTTCTTC.

The genes are TRBV3-1 (or the pseudogene TRBV3-2) and TRBJ2-1; possibly TRBD2 for D (6 bases). The germline gives CDR1 LGHDT, CDR2 YNNKEL (reference sequence). The CDR3 runs to 16 residues. The V gene lost 3 bases and the J gene lost 1 base, with 13 bases spanning the gap. The CDR3 nucleotides read TGTGCCAGCAGCCACCCTTTAGCGGAGTCCTACAATGAGCAGTTCTTC. Translating gives CASSHPLAESYNEQFF.

The chain joins TRBV4-2 to TRBJ2-4; 8 bases map to TRBD2. The CDR3 has 15 residues. Germline V gene data show CDR1 as LGHNA and CDR2 as YNFKEQ. V shed 0 bases and J 8 bases; nucleotides not matched to a gene: 6. This chain's CDR3 is CASSQDTGGVYIQYF. For the CDR3, the DNA is TGTGCCAGCAGCCAAGATACGGGGGGGGTGTACATTCAGTACTTC.